The 26 T cell receptor beta chains below all came from one sample that was sequenced in a study of lymphopenia after photon versus proton radiotherapy (dated by TCRdb to the late 2010s). The library relied on the immunoSEQ multiplex PCR assay. TCRdb obtained this table from immuneACCESS and retained in-frame rearrangements with V and J assigned. These tables miss some clones; where compared with another copy, unresolved V genes account for less than half of the shortfall, and the remainder is unexplained. The table for this sample lists tens of thousands of clones; roughly 91% of them were counted only once. The ten biggest clones cover around 2.6% of the sample. Material: peripheral blood, obtained from a patient treated with photon-based radiotherapy. These receptors came from a woman between 70 and 85 years old with pancreatic cancer.

This rearrangement joins TRBV25-1 to TRBJ2-1; 9 bases align to TRBD2. The CDR3 length is 14 residues. Germline-derived CDR1 and CDR2 are MGHDK and SYGVNS. Trimming cost V 8 bases and J 1 base; bases outside gene matches: 3. The CDR3 spells CASHSGGSYNEQFF. The CDR3, as DNA: TGTGCCAGCCACAGCGGGGGGTCCTACAATGAGCAGTTCTTC. The full variable domain, completed using reference TRBV25-1 and TRBJ2-1, is EADIYQTPRYLVIGTGKKITLECSQTMGHDKMYWYQQDPGMELHLIHYSYGVNSTEKGDLSSESTVSRIRTEHFPLTLESARPSHTSQYLCASHSGGSYNEQFFGPGTRLTVL.

This chain uses TRBV9 with TRBJ2-1, with a weak D call TRBD2 (5 bases). The CDR3 sequence is 15 residues long. With 0 bases removed from V and 0 bases from J, the gap between germline ends came to 7 bases. Per the germline V gene, CDR1 is SGDLS and CDR2 is YYNGEE. DNA of the CDR3: TGTGCCAGCAGCGTAGCCGGGAACTCCTACAATGAGCAGTTCTTC. Translating gives CASSVAGNSYNEQFF. Variable domain in full (rest from reference TRBV9 and TRBJ2-1): DSGVTQTPKHLITATGQRVTLRCSPRSGDLSVYWYQQSLDQGLQFLIQYYNGEERAKGNILERFSAQQFPDLHSELNLSSLELGDSALYFCASSVAGNSYNEQFFGPGTRLTVL.

The rearrangement uses TRBV19 and TRBJ2-7, with D maybe TRBD2 (5 bases). There are 15 residues in the CDR3. Deletions cut 4 bases from V and 0 bases from J, with 13 bases between. Germline V gene data show CDR1 as LNHDA and CDR2 as SQIVND (reference sequence). CDR3 nucleotide sequence: TGTGCCAGTAGTAGAGGGATTACATCCTCCTACGAGCAGTACTTC. This translates into CASSRGITSSYEQYF.

The chain recombines TRBV18 with TRBJ2-7; the D gene is possibly TRBD1 (6 bases). V was clipped by 1 base and J by 5 bases, with 9 bases between them. This CDR3 is 13 amino acids long. The germline V gene has CDR1 KGHSH and CDR2 LQKENI. The CDR3 region is CASSPRDNHEQYF. CDR3 coding DNA: TGTGCCAGCTCACCACGGGACAACCACGAGCAGTACTTC.

This clone was seen just once. This chain uses TRBV5-1 with TRBJ1-5; TRBD1 is a possible D gene (5 bases). Trimming took 4 bases from V and 0 from J, leaving 14 bases between them. From germline, CDR1 is SGHRS and CDR2 YFSETQ. This CDR3 spans 16 amino acids. In DNA, the CDR3 is TGCGCCAGCAGCACCGGGACCGACCCTAGCAATCAGCCCCAGCATTTT. It yields the protein CASSTGTDPSNQPQHF.

The chain carries TRBV28 and TRBJ1-2; D is undetermined. Germline loops: CDR1 MDHEN, CDR2 SYDVKM. V lost 6 bases and J 6 bases, leaving 14 bases between the germline ends. The CDR3 spans 13 residues. CDR3 protein: CASSPPFFNGYTF. The DNA for the CDR3 is TGTGCCAGCAGCCCCCCTTTTTTTAATGGCTACACCTTC.

This chain links TRBV2 with TRBJ1-4, with a weak D call TRBD1 (5 bases). V was cut by 4 bases and J by 7 bases, with 16 bases left in between. This CDR3 is built from 15 residues. The germline CDR1 and CDR2 sequences are SNHLY and FYNNEI. The CDR3 sequence is CASSGWGFSGEKLFF. The CDR3 DNA follows: TGTGCCAGCAGTGGTTGGGGGTTTTCAGGTGAAAAACTGTTTTTT.

V gene TRBV9 combines with J gene TRBJ2-2; D might be TRBD2 (6 bases). CDR3 length: 17 amino acids. Trimming cost V 0 bases and J 1 base, with 13 bases left between them. Per germline, CDR1 SGDLS and CDR2 YYNGEE. The chain's CDR3 is CASSVVSASVNTGELFF. The CDR3 bases are TGTGCCAGCAGCGTAGTGAGTGCTAGCGTGAACACCGGGGAGCTGTTTTTT.

This chain joins TRBV19 and TRBJ2-3; tentatively, D is TRBD2 (5 bases). Germline V gene data show CDR1 as LNHDA and CDR2 as SQIVND (reference sequence). CDR3 length: 14 amino acids. V gave up 2 bases and J gave up 2 bases, with 8 bases separating them. DNA for the CDR3: TGTGCCAGTAGTATACTAGCTTTCACAGATACGCAGTATTTT. This sequence encodes CASSILAFTDTQYF.

The genes are TRBV4-2 and TRBJ2-2; D call uncertain. CDR1 and CDR2 (germline): LGHNA, YNFKEQ. Trimming pared 3 bases from V and 4 bases from J, leaving 12 bases between. The CDR3 spans 15 residues. The CDR3 nucleotides read TGTGCCAGCAGCCATGCCAGCGACCTCACCGGGGAGCTGTTTTTT. Amino acids: CASSHASDLTGELFF.

This clone was counted many times. The rearrangement uses TRBV4-3 and TRBJ1-5; 12 bases agree with TRBD1. From germline, CDR1 is LGHNA and CDR2 YSLEER. J gave up 4 bases and V 0 bases, and 13 bases lay outside the gene matches. CDR3 length equals 20 residues. Written as DNA, the CDR3 is TGCGCCAGCAGCCAAGACTGGGACAGGGGGCTGGAGTCGAGTAATCAGCCCCAGCATTTT. Protein: CASSQDWDRGLESSNQPQHF.

The rearrangement links TRBV2 to TRBJ1-1; no clear D. The germline V gene encodes CDR1 SNHLY and CDR2 FYNNEI. Trimming removed 3 bases at V and 11 bases at J, with 13 bases between. The CDR3 has 12 residues. CDR3 amino acids: CASSEAQDGAFF. The CDR3 DNA reads TGTGCCAGCAGTGAGGCTCAGGATGGGGCTTTCTTT.

The rearrangement joins TRBV19 to TRBJ2-3; TRBD2 agrees at 7 bases. After removal of 0 bases from V and 5 bases from J, the junction contained 5 bases not matched to a gene. The V gene's germline CDR1 is LNHDA and CDR2 SQIVND (reference sequence). The CDR3 extends over 15 amino acids. The CDR3 is CASSIEGGRGDTQYF. The CDR3 nucleotides read TGTGCCAGTAGTATAGAAGGCGGGAGAGGAGATACGCAGTATTTT.

The rearrangement links TRBV14 to TRBJ2-3; the D gene is possibly TRBD2 (5 bases). CDR3 length: 15 amino acids. Germline V CDR1 and CDR2: SGHDN, FVKESK. V lost 2 bases to trimming and J lost 0 bases, with 9 bases between them. CDR3 protein: CASSQQRSSTDTQYF. DNA of the CDR3: TGTGCCAGCAGCCAACAGCGGTCTAGCACAGATACGCAGTATTTT.

The CDR3 nucleotides read TGCGCCAGCAGCTTAGACCCGGGCAGCCCTAATGAAAAACTGTTTTTT. Translating gives CASSLDPGSPNEKLFF. This chain joins TRBV5-1 and TRBJ1-4, with unresolved D. This CDR3 has 16 amino acids. Germline V gene lookup returns CDR1 SGHRS and CDR2 YFSETQ. V shed 2 bases and J shed 3 bases, with 14 bases lying between them.

This chain links TRBV19 with TRBJ2-4, with 9 bases matching TRBD1. CDR1 is LNHDA, CDR2 SQIVND, per germline (reference sequence). J lost 0 bases, V lost 5 bases, and 8 bases had no gene match. The CDR3 contains 17 residues. The CDR3 sequence: CASSPGTGRGAKNIQYF. The CDR3 DNA reads as TGTGCCAGTAGTCCCGGGACAGGGAGGGGAGCCAAAAACATTCAGTACTTC.

The chain uses TRBV25-1 and TRBJ1-3; no firm D call. CDR1 is MGHDK and CDR2 is SYGVNS in the germline V gene. Trimming pared 3 bases from V and 1 base from J, leaving 10 bases between. The CDR3 consists of 15 residues. CDR3 loop: CASSDSRNSGNTIYF. The CDR3 DNA is TGTGCCAGCAGTGACTCCAGGAATTCTGGAAACACCATATATTTT.

This rearrangement joins TRBV7-2 to TRBJ2-2; D is uncertain. V lost 3 bases and J lost 2, with 13 bases in between. Germline CDR1 is SGHTA and CDR2 is FQGNSA. The CDR3 length is 16 residues. The CDR3, as DNA: TGTGCCAGCAGCTTGAACCGTCTAAGAAACACCGGGGAGCTGTTTTTT. This encodes CASSLNRLRNTGELFF.

The V gene is TRBV4-1, the J gene TRBJ1-4, with D perhaps matching TRBD1 (6 bases). Germline V gives CDR1 MGHRA, CDR2 YSYEKL. This CDR3 has 17 amino acids. The V and J ends lost 1 base and 10 bases respectively, with 22 bases between them. The CDR3 sequence is CASSQVVRQDQGGKLFF. The CDR3 nucleotides read TGCGCCAGCAGCCAAGTTGTCAGGCAGGACCAAGGGGGAAAACTGTTTTTT.

V is TRBV27 and J is TRBJ2-3; TRBD2 matches 14 bases. The V segment lost 0 bases and the J segment 6 bases; nucleotides outside the gene matches: 5. Germline values: CDR1 MNHEY, CDR2 SMNVEV (reference sequence). This CDR3 is 17 amino acids long. The chain's CDR3 is CASSLSGLAGEVDTQYF. CDR3 coding DNA: TGTGCCAGCAGTTTATCGGGACTAGCGGGAGAGGTGGATACGCAGTATTTT.

This chain links TRBV10-3 with TRBJ2-1, with 9 bases matching TRBD2. This CDR3 spans 17 amino acids. The germline CDR1 and CDR2 sequences are ENHRY and SYGVKD. The V segment lost 6 bases and the J segment 2 bases; nucleotides outside the gene matches: 11. The CDR3 reads CAISGLIAGAAYNEQFF. For the CDR3, the DNA is TGTGCCATCAGCGGACTCATAGCGGGAGCCGCCTACAATGAGCAGTTCTTC.

CDR3 sequence reads: CASSLGQVSTDTQYF. CDR3 nucleotide sequence: TGTGCCAGCAGCTTGGGACAGGTTAGCACAGATACGCAGTATTTT. The chain recombines TRBV5-6 with TRBJ2-3, with D possibly TRBD1 on 6 matching bases. The V and J ends lost 0 bases and 0 bases respectively, with 8 bases between them. CDR1 is SGHDT, CDR2 YYEEEE, per germline. This CDR3 has 15 residues.

CDR3 sequence reads: CASSQDRYEQYF. The CDR3 nucleotides read TGTGCCAGCAGCCAAGATAGGTACGAGCAGTACTTC. V gene TRBV4-2 combines with J gene TRBJ2-7, with D hard to call. V lost 0 bases to trimming and J lost 4 bases, with 4 bases between them. Germline V lookup: CDR1 LGHNA, CDR2 YNFKEQ. The CDR3 is made up of 12 amino acids.

This clone appeared a single time. The CDR3: CASSRDRETGELFF. The CDR3 region has the DNA TGCGCCAGCAGCCGGGACAGGGAGACCGGGGAGCTGTTTTTT. V and J are TRBV5-1 and TRBJ2-2; 9 bases are shared with TRBD1. Looked up from germline, CDR1 is SGHRS and CDR2 is YFSETQ. With V trimmed by 4 bases and J by 5 bases, 3 bases remained unmatched. The length of the CDR3 is 14 residues.

As for this clone: The junction departs from the called germline gene at one end, perhaps through a read error. The chain employs TRBV27 and TRBJ2-7; 8 bases match TRBD2. The CDR3 is 13 amino acids. Per the germline V gene, CDR1 is MNHEY and CDR2 is SMNVEV (reference sequence). This CDR3 is CASSLASGYGQYF. DNA of the CDR3: TGTGCCAGCAGTTTGGCTAGCGGGTACGGGCAGTACTTC.

The rearrangement joins TRBV6-7 to TRBJ2-1; TRBD2 aligns across 7 bases. TRBV6-7 has ORF status, its function being uncertain. The CDR3 length is 17 residues. The V segment lost 0 bases and the J segment 1 base; nucleotides outside the gene matches: 6. CDR3: CASSYSRCGSSYNEQFF. DNA of the CDR3: TGTGCCAGCAGTTACTCGAGATGCGGGAGTTCCTACAATGAGCAGTTCTTC.